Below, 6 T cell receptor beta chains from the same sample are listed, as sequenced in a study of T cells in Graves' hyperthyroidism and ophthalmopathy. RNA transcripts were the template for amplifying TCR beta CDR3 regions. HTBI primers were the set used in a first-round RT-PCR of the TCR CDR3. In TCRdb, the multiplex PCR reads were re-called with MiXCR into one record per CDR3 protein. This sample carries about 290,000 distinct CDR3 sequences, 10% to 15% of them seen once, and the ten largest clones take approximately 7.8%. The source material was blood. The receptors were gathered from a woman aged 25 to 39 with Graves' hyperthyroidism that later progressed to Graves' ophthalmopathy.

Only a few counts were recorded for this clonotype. CDR3 bases: TGTGCCAGTAGTATGGGTCAGGGGGCCACCGAGCAGTACTTC. Amino acids: CASSMGQGATEQYF. This sequence joins TRBV19 and TRBJ2-7; TRBD1 aligns across 8 bases. Germline CDR1 and CDR2: LNHDA and SQIVND (reference sequence). CDR3 size: 14 residues. The ends lost 3 bases at V and 6 bases at J; junction bases unmatched: 7.

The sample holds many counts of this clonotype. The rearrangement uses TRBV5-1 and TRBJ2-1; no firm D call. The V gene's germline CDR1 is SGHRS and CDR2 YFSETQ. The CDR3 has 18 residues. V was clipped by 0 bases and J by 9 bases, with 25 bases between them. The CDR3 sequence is CASSLALAPSESAGEQFF. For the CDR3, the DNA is TGCGCCAGCAGCTTGGCCTTAGCCCCCTCCGAATCCGCCGGTGAGCAGTTCTTC. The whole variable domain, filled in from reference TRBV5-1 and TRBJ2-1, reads KAGVTQTPRYLIKTRGQQVTLSCSPISGHRSVSWYQQTPGQGLQFLFEYFSETQRNKGNFPGRFSGRQFSNSRSEMNVSTLELGDSALYLCASSLALAPSESAGEQFFGPGTRLTVL.

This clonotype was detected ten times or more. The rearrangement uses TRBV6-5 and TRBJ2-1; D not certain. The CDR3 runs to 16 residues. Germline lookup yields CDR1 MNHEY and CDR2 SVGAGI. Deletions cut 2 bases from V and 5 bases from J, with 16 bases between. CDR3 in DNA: TGTGCCAGCAGTTACGATGGGGTAGGCCTCCACAATGAGCAGTTCTTC. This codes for CASSYDGVGLHNEQFF.

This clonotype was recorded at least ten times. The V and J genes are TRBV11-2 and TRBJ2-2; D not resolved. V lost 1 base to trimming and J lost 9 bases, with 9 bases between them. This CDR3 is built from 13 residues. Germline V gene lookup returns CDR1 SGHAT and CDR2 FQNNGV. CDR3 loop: CASSLGGSRELFF. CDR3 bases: TGTGCCAGCAGCTTAGGGGGTTCGCGGGAGCTGTTTTTT.

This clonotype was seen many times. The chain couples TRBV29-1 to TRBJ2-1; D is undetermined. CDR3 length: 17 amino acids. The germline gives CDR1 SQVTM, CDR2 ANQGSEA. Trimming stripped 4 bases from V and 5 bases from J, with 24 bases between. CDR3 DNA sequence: TGCAGCGTTGGACCGGGTGAACACGGGTTTGGACACAATGAGCAGTTCTTC. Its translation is CSVGPGEHGFGHNEQFF.

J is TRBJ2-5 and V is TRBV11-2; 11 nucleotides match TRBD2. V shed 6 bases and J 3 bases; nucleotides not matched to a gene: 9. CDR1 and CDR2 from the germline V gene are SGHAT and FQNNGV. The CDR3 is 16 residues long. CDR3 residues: CASRTSGATREETQYF. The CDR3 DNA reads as TGTGCCAGCAGGACTAGCGGGGCCACAAGGGAAGAGACCCAGTACTTC.